The 5 T cell receptor beta chains listed next were all sequenced from one sample in a study of blood T cell repertoires in COVID-19. Data came from immunoSEQ multiplex PCR; TCRdb stores just in-frame clones and leaves some out. This table has about 67,000 clones, around nine tenths appearing once. Sequences were obtained from peripheral blood. These receptors originate from a woman aged 80 or over with acute or convalescent COVID-19.

The chain has TRBV5-6 and TRBJ1-2, with TRBD1 matching over 8 bases. Germline V gene sequence: CDR1 SGHDT, CDR2 YYEEEE. V lost 7 bases and J lost 8; bases outside the gene matches: 13. CDR3 size: 14 residues. CDR3: CASYPWTGWSGYTF. CDR3 DNA sequence: TGTGCCAGCTACCCCTGGACAGGGTGGAGCGGCTACACCTTC.

The gene calls are TRBV5-1 and TRBJ2-7, with D possibly being TRBD1 (6 bases). The germline gives CDR1 SGHRS, CDR2 YFSETQ. The ends were cut back, 0 bases at V and 2 bases at J, with 9 bases in the middle. CDR3 length: 14 residues. CDR3 sequence reads: CASSLGQATYEQYF. As DNA, the CDR3 is TGCGCCAGCAGCTTGGGACAGGCAACCTACGAGCAGTACTTC.

The chain links TRBV14 to TRBJ2-3, with D possibly being TRBD1 (5 bases). V was trimmed by 6 bases and J by 3 bases, leaving 10 bases between them. CDR1 and CDR2 (germline): SGHDN, FVKESK. The CDR3 covers 13 residues. The CDR3, as DNA: TGTGCCAGCAGTCCACCAGGGACAGATACGCAGTATTTT. This sequence encodes CASSPPGTDTQYF.

This clone has just one count. The J gene is TRBJ1-2, the V gene TRBV3-1 (or the pseudogene TRBV3-2); D possibly corresponds to TRBD1 (5 bases). Looked up from germline, CDR1 is LGHDT and CDR2 is YNNKEL (reference sequence). Trimming took off 3 bases at V and 6 bases at J, with 14 bases between the two ends. The CDR3 is 14 amino acids. The CDR3 here is CASSHDSGVNGYTF. The CDR3 bases are TGTGCCAGCAGCCACGACAGTGGGGTGAATGGCTACACCTTC.

The J gene is TRBJ1-1, the V gene TRBV5-1; D remains unclear. Germline V gives CDR1 SGHRS, CDR2 YFSETQ. The length of the CDR3 is 15 residues. Trimming left V 0 bases short and J 1 base short, with 10 bases between. The CDR3 DNA reads as TGCGCCAGCAGCTTGGTCGCAGGAAAGAACACTGAAGCTTTCTTT. The encoded protein is CASSLVAGKNTEAFF.